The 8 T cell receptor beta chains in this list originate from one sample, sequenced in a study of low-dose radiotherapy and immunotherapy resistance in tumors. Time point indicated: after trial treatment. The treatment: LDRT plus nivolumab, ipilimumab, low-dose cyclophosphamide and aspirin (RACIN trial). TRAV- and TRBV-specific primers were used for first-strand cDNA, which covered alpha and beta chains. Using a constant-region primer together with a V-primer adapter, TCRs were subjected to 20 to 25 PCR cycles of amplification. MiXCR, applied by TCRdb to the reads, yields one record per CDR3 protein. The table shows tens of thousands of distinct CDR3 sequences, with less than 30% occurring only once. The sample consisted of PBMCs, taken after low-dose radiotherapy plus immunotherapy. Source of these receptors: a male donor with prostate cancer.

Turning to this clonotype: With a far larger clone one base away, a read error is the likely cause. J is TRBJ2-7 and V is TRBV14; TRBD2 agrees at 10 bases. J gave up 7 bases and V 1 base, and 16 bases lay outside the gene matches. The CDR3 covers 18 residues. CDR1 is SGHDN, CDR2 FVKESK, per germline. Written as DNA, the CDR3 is TGTGCCAGCAGCCAAGGAGGTAGCGGGAGGCTTCTCTACAATGAGCAGTACTTC. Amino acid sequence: CASSQGGSGRLLYNEQYF.

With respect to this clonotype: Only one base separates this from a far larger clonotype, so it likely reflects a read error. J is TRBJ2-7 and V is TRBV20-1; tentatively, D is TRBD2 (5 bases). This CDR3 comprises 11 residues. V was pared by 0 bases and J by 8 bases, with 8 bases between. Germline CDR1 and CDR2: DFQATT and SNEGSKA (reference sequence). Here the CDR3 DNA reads TGCAGTGCTAGAGAAAGCGGACAGCAGTACTTC. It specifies CSARESGQQYF.

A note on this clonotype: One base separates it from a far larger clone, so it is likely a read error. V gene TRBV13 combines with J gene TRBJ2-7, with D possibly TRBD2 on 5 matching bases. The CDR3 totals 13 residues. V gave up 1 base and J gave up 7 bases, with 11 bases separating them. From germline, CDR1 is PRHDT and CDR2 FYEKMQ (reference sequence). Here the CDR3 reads CASSLASYNEQYF. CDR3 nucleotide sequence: TGTGCCAGCAGCTTAGCTAGCTACAATGAGCAGTACTTC.

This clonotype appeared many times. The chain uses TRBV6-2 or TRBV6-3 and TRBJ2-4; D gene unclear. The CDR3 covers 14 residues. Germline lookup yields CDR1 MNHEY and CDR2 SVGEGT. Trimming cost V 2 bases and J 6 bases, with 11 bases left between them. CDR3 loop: CASSYQETANIQYF. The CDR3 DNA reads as TGTGCCAGCAGTTACCAGGAGACCGCAAACATTCAGTACTTC.

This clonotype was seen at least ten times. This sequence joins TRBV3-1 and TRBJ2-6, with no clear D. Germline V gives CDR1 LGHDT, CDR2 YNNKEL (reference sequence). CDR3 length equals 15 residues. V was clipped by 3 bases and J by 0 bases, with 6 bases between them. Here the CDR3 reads CASSHKGSGANVLTF. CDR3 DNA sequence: TGTGCCAGCAGCCATAAAGGCTCTGGGGCCAACGTCCTGACTTTC.

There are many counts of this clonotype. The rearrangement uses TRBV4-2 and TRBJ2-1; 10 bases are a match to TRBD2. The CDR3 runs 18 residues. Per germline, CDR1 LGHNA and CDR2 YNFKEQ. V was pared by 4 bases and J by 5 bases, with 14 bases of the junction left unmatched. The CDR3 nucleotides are TGTGCCAGCAGCCGACCACCGTTCCGGACTAGCGGTAACAATGAGCAGTTCTTC. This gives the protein CASSRPPFRTSGNNEQFF.

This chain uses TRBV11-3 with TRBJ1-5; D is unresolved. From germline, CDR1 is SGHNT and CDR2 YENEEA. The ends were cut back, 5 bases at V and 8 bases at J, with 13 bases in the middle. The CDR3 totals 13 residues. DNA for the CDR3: TGTGCCAGCAGCATGACAAGGCGGGAGCCCCAGCATTTT. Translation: CASSMTRREPQHF.

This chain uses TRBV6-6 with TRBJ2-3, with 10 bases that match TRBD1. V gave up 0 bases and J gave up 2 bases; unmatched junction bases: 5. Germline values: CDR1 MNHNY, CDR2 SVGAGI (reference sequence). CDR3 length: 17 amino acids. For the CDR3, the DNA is TGTGCCAGCAGTTACTCACCTGGGACAGGGGTCACAGATACGCAGTATTTT. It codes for CASSYSPGTGVTDTQYF.